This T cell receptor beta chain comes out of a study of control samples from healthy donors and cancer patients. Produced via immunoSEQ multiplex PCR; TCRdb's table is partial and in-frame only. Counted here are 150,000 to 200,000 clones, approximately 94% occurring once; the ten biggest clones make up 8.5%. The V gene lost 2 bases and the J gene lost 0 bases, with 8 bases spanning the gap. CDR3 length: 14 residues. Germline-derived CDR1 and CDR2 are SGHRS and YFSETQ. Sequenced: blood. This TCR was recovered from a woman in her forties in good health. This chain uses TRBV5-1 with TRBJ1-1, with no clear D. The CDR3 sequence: CASSFRSLNTEAFF. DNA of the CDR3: TGCGCCAGCAGCTTCCGCAGCTTGAACACTGAAGCTTTCTTT.